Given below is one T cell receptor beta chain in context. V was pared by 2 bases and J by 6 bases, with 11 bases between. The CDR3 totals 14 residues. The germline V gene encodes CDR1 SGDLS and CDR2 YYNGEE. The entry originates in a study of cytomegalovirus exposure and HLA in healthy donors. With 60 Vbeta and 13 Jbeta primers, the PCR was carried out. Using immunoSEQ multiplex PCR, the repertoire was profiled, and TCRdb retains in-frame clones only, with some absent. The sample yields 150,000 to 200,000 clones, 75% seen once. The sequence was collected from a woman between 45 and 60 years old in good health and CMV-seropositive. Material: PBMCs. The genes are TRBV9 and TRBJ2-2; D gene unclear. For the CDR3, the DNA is TGTGCCAGCAGCGTGATGATGGGCCCCGGGGAGCTGTTTTTT. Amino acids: CASSVMMGPGELFF.